This T cell receptor (beta chain) emerged from a study of T cells after posttransplantation cyclophosphamide. General study findings and limits: Recipient CMV seropositivity and CMV reactivation strongly tracked TRB clonality. Donor-recipient repertoire similarity was low at 1-2 months, rising over year one. TRB overlap between skin or GI tissue T cells and blood was limited.

A marrow graft followed busulfan-fludarabine conditioning, with cyclophosphamide on days +3 and +4. On this clone: Its specificity is unknown.

Between the trimmed V and J ends, which lost 1 base and 4 bases, there was a span of 16 bases. The germline CDR1 and CDR2 sequences are SEHNR and FQNEAQ (reference sequence). The CDR3 runs to 16 residues. Assay: immunoSEQ multiplex PCR; the TCRdb copy retains only in-frame clones and omits some. This repertoire shows roughly 20,000 clones, 70% to 80% found once; its top ten account for roughly a quarter. V is TRBV7-9 and J is TRBJ1-2, with D perhaps matching TRBD1 (5 bases). This sequence originates from a young adult male patient who received an allogeneic stem cell transplant from a related donor, was CMV-positive, and had acute GVHD only. Some of the T cells might come from the graft donor. This specimen consisted of PBMCs, obtained after an allogeneic stem cell transplant with post-transplant cyclophosphamide. CDR3 nucleotides: TGTGCCAGCAGCTTAGATAGGGGAGGGGTCCCCTATGGCTACACCTTC. Protein: CASSLDRGGVPYGYTF.